A single sample gave rise to the 17 T cell receptor beta chains below, sequenced in a study of blood T cell repertoires in COVID-19. The assay was immunoSEQ multiplex PCR, and TCRdb's table has in-frame clones only and misses some. The sample holds roughly 200,000 clones, approximately 81% seen once. Sequenced sample: peripheral blood. These receptors were collected from a woman older than 75 with COVID-19, enrolled during active disease.

This rearrangement joins TRBV5-1 to TRBJ1-3; 7 bases align to TRBD1. This CDR3 is built from 18 residues. V lost 0 bases to trimming and J lost 2 bases; unmatched junction nucleotides: 11. Germline CDR1 and CDR2: SGHRS and YFSETQ. CDR3 sequence: CASSLEGNRGLAGNTIYF. In DNA form, the CDR3 reads TGCGCCAGCAGCTTGGAAGGGAACAGGGGTCTGGCTGGAAACACCATATATTTT. Using reference TRBV5-1 and TRBJ1-3 for the parts outside the CDR3, the full variable domain is KAGVTQTPRYLIKTRGQQVTLSCSPISGHRSVSWYQQTPGQGLQFLFEYFSETQRNKGNFPGRFSGRQFSNSRSEMNVSTLELGDSALYLCASSLEGNRGLAGNTIYFGEGSWLTVV.

V gene TRBV19 combines with J gene TRBJ1-1; 7 nucleotides match TRBD1. Losses at the gene ends were 6 bases for V and 5 bases for J; bases not matched to a gene: 9. The V gene's germline CDR1 is LNHDA and CDR2 SQIVND (reference sequence). The CDR3 has 14 amino acids. CDR3 in amino acids: CASSQQGRGTEAFF. The CDR3 DNA is TGTGCCAGTAGCCAACAGGGGCGAGGGACTGAAGCTTTCTTT.

The rearrangement links TRBV18 to TRBJ2-2; 9 bases agree with TRBD1. The V segment lost 3 bases and the J segment 10 bases; nucleotides outside the gene matches: 9. Germline CDR1 KGHSH, CDR2 LQKENI. The CDR3 spans 15 residues. CDR3 protein: CASSPNAQGAAELFF. DNA for the CDR3: TGTGCCAGCTCACCGAATGCACAGGGGGCGGCGGAGCTGTTTTTT.

V usage is TRBV18 and J usage is TRBJ1-1, with 8 bases lining up with TRBD1. The germline V gene encodes CDR1 KGHSH and CDR2 LQKENI. The CDR3 runs to 15 residues. Trimming at V came to 0 bases and at J to 3 bases, leaving 3 bases not matched to a gene. CDR3 in amino acids: CASSPPNRGDTEAFF. CDR3 coding DNA: TGTGCCAGCTCACCACCGAACAGGGGGGACACTGAAGCTTTCTTT.

Here the CDR3 DNA reads TGTGCCAGCAGCGTGACAGCAACTAATGAAAAACTGTTTTTT. This translates into CASSVTATNEKLFF. The V and J genes are TRBV5-5 and TRBJ1-4, with a possible D match to TRBD1 (5 bases). V was pared by 4 bases and J by 0 bases, with 7 bases between. The CDR3 extends over 14 amino acids. CDR1 and CDR2 from the germline V gene are SGHKS and YYEKEE (reference sequence).

The chain couples TRBV7-3 to TRBJ2-2; 8 bases match TRBD2. The germline V gene encodes CDR1 SGHTA and CDR2 FQGTGA. J lost 4 bases, V lost 2 bases, and 6 bases had no gene match. CDR3 size: 16 residues. CDR3 nucleotide sequence: TGTGCCAGCAGCTTAGGGCTAGCGGGCATCACCGGGGAGCTGTTTTTT. It codes for CASSLGLAGITGELFF.

This clone was recorded many times. This chain uses TRBV4-3 with TRBJ1-2; 8 nucleotides match TRBD1. V gave up 3 bases and J gave up 3 bases; unmatched junction bases: 12. CDR1 and CDR2 from the germline V gene are LGHNA and YSLEER. CDR3 length: 17 residues. The CDR3 reads CASSHGTGGAWHYGYTF. As DNA, the CDR3 is TGCGCCAGCAGCCACGGGACAGGAGGCGCATGGCACTATGGCTACACCTTC.

The V and J genes are TRBV18 and TRBJ2-2; possible D gene TRBD2, 5 bases. V lost 3 bases, J lost 2 bases, and 7 bases lay in between. CDR3 length equals 14 residues. In germline, CDR1 is KGHSH, CDR2 LQKENI. The CDR3 spells CASSPPSNTGELFF. CDR3 DNA: TGTGCCAGCTCACCGCCTAGCAACACCGGGGAGCTGTTTTTT.

The chain combines TRBV7-8 with TRBJ2-2, with a weak D call TRBD2 (5 bases). CDR1 is SGHVS, CDR2 FQNEAQ, per germline. The CDR3 consists of 17 residues. V was trimmed by 7 bases and J by 0 bases, leaving 18 bases between them. The CDR3 bases are TGTGCCAGCACCATTATCGGACTGACTACGAACACCGGGGAGCTGTTTTTT. This translates into CASTIIGLTTNTGELFF.

V gene TRBV5-6 combines with J gene TRBJ1-6; 8 positions agree with TRBD1. This CDR3 comprises 16 residues. The V gene's germline CDR1 is SGHDT and CDR2 YYEEEE. With V trimmed by 4 bases and J by 7 bases, 10 bases remained unmatched. Here the CDR3 DNA reads TGTGCCAGCAGCACCGGGATGGACAGGGAGAATTCACCCCTCCACTTT. Its translation: CASSTGMDRENSPLHF.

The V gene is TRBV5-4, the J gene TRBJ1-2; no definite D call. The V end was cut by 5 bases, the J end by 0 bases, with 8 bases between. From germline, CDR1 is SGHNT and CDR2 YYREEE (reference sequence). The CDR3 has 13 residues. CDR3 sequence: CASSLSSNYGYTF. CDR3 bases: TGTGCCAGCAGTCTCTCGTCTAACTATGGCTACACCTTC.

CDR3 coding DNA: TGCAGCGTTGAAGACAGGGGACCCTATGGCTACACCTTC. It yields the protein CSVEDRGPYGYTF. V usage is TRBV29-1 and J usage is TRBJ1-2, with a possible D match to TRBD1 (6 bases). The V gene lost 0 bases and the J gene lost 4 bases, with 9 bases spanning the gap. Germline V gene lookup returns CDR1 SQVTM and CDR2 ANQGSEA. The CDR3 has 13 amino acids.

The V call is TRBV5-5, the J call TRBJ1-2, with 7 bases aligning to TRBD1. Losses at the gene ends were 0 bases for V and 8 bases for J; bases not matched to a gene: 4. Per germline, CDR1 SGHKS and CDR2 YYEKEE (reference sequence). This CDR3 contains 13 residues. CDR3 region: CASSLGTGGGYTF. In DNA form, the CDR3 reads TGTGCCAGCAGCTTGGGGACAGGAGGCGGCTACACCTTC.

J is TRBJ2-4 and V is TRBV3-1 (or the pseudogene TRBV3-2); 8 nucleotides line up with TRBD2. V shed 0 bases and J 1 base; nucleotides not matched to a gene: 5. The CDR3 is 17 amino acids. CDR1 and CDR2 from the germline V gene are LGHDT and YNNKEL (reference sequence). CDR3 in amino acids: CASSQDRGGTAKNIQYF. The CDR3 nucleotides are TGTGCCAGCAGCCAAGATCGGGGGGGGACGGCCAAAAACATTCAGTACTTC.

This clone was detected only once. Here the CDR3 DNA reads TGTGCCAGCTCACCGGCCCGTTACGAGCAGTACTTC. Translation: CASSPARYEQYF. The V call is TRBV18, the J call TRBJ2-7; D is unresolved. This CDR3 region has 12 residues. V gave up 3 bases and J gave up 4 bases, with 7 bases separating them. The germline V gene has CDR1 KGHSH and CDR2 LQKENI.

The chain couples TRBV10-3 to TRBJ2-3; 14 bases fit TRBD2. Germline assignment: CDR1 ENHRY and CDR2 SYGVKD. There are 16 residues in the CDR3. V lost 6 bases to trimming and J lost 4 bases; unmatched junction nucleotides: 6. CDR3 coding DNA: TGTGCCATCAGAGGACTAGCGGGGGGCCAAGCAGATACGCAGTATTTT. It codes for CAIRGLAGGQADTQYF.

The sample holds a few counts of this clone. The chain combines TRBV27 with TRBJ2-1; 11 nucleotides match TRBD2. The CDR3 runs 17 residues. V was pared by 3 bases and J by 2 bases, with 6 bases of the junction left unmatched. Germline CDR1 reads MNHEY; CDR2 reads SMNVEV (reference sequence). CDR3 residues: CASSFRLAGGTYNEQFF. The DNA of the CDR3 is TGTGCCAGCAGTTTTAGGCTAGCGGGGGGCACCTACAATGAGCAGTTCTTC.